Shown below are 26 T cell receptor beta chains from a single sample sequenced in a study of metastatic and nonmetastatic thyroid tumors. Thyroid surgery was preceded by no treatment in any patient. TCRdb reanalyzed the PCR reads via MiXCR. The sample carries around 25,000 clones, roughly 13% recorded once. The sample comprised blood. The receptors were gathered from a female donor with papillary thyroid cancer or a benign thyroid nodule (not recorded which). Some clones in this sample may be carry-over from other donors' samples.

This clone has more than one count but fewer than ten. The V and J genes are TRBV2 and TRBJ1-2, with D perhaps matching TRBD1 (5 bases). CDR1 SNHLY and CDR2 FYNNEI come from the germline V gene. The CDR3 runs 14 residues. Deletions cut 1 base from V and 4 bases from J, with 10 bases between. This chain's CDR3 is CASSEDNRIYGYTF. CDR3 DNA: TGTGCCAGCAGTGAAGACAACAGGATCTATGGCTACACCTTC.

Ten or more counts support this clone. This chain links TRBV2 with TRBJ2-7, with D perhaps matching TRBD1 or TRBD2 (5 bases each). From germline, CDR1 is SNHLY and CDR2 FYNNEI. Deletions cut 8 bases from V and 7 bases from J, with 12 bases between. There are 11 residues in the CDR3. As DNA, the CDR3 is TGTGCCAGCGTCTTTGGGGGAGAGCAGTACTTC. Translation gives CASVFGGEQYF.

This clone occurred many times. A much larger clonotype is one base distant, so this may be a read error. This CDR3 is also generated by other DNA sequences in the sample. V usage is TRBV5-1 and J usage is TRBJ2-5; 11 nucleotides line up with TRBD2. V was pared by 5 bases and J by 5 bases, with 11 bases of the junction left unmatched. The CDR3 is 16 residues long. From germline, CDR1 is SGHRS and CDR2 YFSETQ. The chain's CDR3 is CASRASGRPIGETQYF. CDR3 DNA sequence: TGCGCCAGCAGAGCTAGCGGGAGGCCTATCGGGGAGACCCAGTACTTC.

This clone was counted at least ten times. The chain combines TRBV3-1 with TRBJ2-7, with D tentatively TRBD2 (5 bases). Looked up from germline, CDR1 is LGHDT and CDR2 is YNNKEL (reference sequence). The CDR3 is 15 residues long. Deletions cut 0 bases from V and 3 bases from J, with 12 bases between. The DNA of the CDR3 is TGTGCCAGCAGCCAAGAGGCCGACTACTACTACGAGCAGTACTTC. Translation: CASSQEADYYYEQYF.

This clone was seen at least ten times. This chain joins TRBV5-1 and TRBJ2-5; a weak D match, TRBD2 (5 bases). Trimming took 5 bases from V and 5 from J, leaving 16 bases between them. The CDR3 consists of 14 residues. CDR1 is SGHRS and CDR2 is YFSETQ in the germline V gene. CDR3 protein: CASRGSGTGETQYF. The CDR3 nucleotides are TGCGCCAGCAGGGGGAGCGGAACTGGGGAGACCCAGTACTTC.

This clone appeared a few times. A much larger clone lies one base from this, so it may be a read error. V gene TRBV6-2 or TRBV6-3 combines with J gene TRBJ2-1, with 12 bases fitting TRBD2. The CDR3 consists of 15 residues. Per the germline V gene, CDR1 is MNHEY and CDR2 is SVGEGT. The chain's CDR3 is CASRTSGSSCNEQFF. The CDR3, as DNA: TGTGCCAGCAGGACTAGCGGGAGCTCCTGCAATGAGCAGTTCTTC.

Many counts were recorded for this clone. The chain recombines TRBV19 with TRBJ1-2, with TRBD1 matching 9 bases. The CDR3 runs 16 residues. From germline, CDR1 is LNHDA and CDR2 SQIVND (reference sequence). Losses at the gene ends were 5 bases for V and 6 bases for J; bases not matched to a gene: 13. CDR3 amino acids: CASSSRTGQGFDGYTF. In nucleotides, the CDR3 is TGTGCCAGTAGTTCGCGGACGGGACAGGGCTTTGATGGCTACACCTTC.

This clone was recorded at least ten times. This CDR3 reads CASSLGSSVYEQYF. CDR3 nucleotides: TGTGCCAGCAGCTTAGGTTCTAGTGTCTACGAGCAGTACTTC. This chain joins TRBV7-8 and TRBJ2-7; D gene ambiguous. Germline CDR1 reads SGHVS; CDR2 reads FQNEAQ. Trimming cost V 1 base and J 3 bases, with 10 bases left between them. This CDR3 comprises 14 residues.

In its sample, this clone was seen many times. The V gene is TRBV30, the J gene TRBJ1-5, with D tentatively TRBD1 (6 bases). The V gene lost 1 base and the J gene lost 4 bases, with 11 bases spanning the gap. Germline CDR1 is GTSNPN and CDR2 is SVGIG (reference sequence). The CDR3 has 14 amino acids. The CDR3 sequence: CAWSAGTLNQPQHF. The CDR3 nucleotides read TGTGCCTGGAGTGCTGGGACACTAAATCAGCCCCAGCATTTT.

The chain joins TRBV11-3 to TRBJ2-2; D tentatively fits TRBD1 or TRBD2 (7 bases each). The germline V gene has CDR1 SGHNT and CDR2 YENEEA. The length of the CDR3 is 16 residues. Trimming shortened V by 5 bases and J by 7 bases, and 20 bases separated the two germline ends. For the CDR3, the DNA is TGTGCCAGCAGCCCTGGGGGAGGGGGCGACAGCGGGGAGCTGTTTTTT. It translates to CASSPGGGGDSGELFF.

This clone was seen repeatedly, ten times or more. The V and J genes are TRBV20-1 and TRBJ2-5, with 10 bases fitting TRBD2. The V segment lost 3 bases and the J segment 4 bases; nucleotides outside the gene matches: 8. Germline assignment: CDR1 DFQATT and CDR2 SNEGSKA (reference sequence). The CDR3 contains 15 residues. The CDR3 loop is CSASASGSTGETQYF. The CDR3 DNA is TGCAGTGCTAGTGCTAGCGGGAGCACGGGAGAGACCCAGTACTTC.

This clone was seen ten or more times. The V and J genes are TRBV6-1 and TRBJ2-7; D may match TRBD1 or TRBD2 (6 bases each). CDR1 and CDR2 from the germline V gene are MNHNS and SASEGT. The CDR3 is made up of 14 amino acids. The germline V and J ends were trimmed by 8 bases and 2 bases, with 16 bases remaining between them. CDR3 protein: CASLKGGSPYEQYF. The CDR3 coding sequence is TGTGCCAGCTTGAAGGGGGGTTCTCCCTACGAGCAGTACTTC.

This clone occurred once. The sample contains more than one DNA sequence encoding this CDR3. This chain joins TRBV7-9 and TRBJ1-1; TRBD1 might be the D (5 bases). The germline V gene encodes CDR1 SEHNR and CDR2 FQNEAQ (reference sequence). Trimming removed 2 bases at V and 4 bases at J, with 14 bases between. This CDR3 has 15 residues. The CDR3 DNA reads TGTGCCAGCAGCTTATCTGGTGGGACGAGCACTGAAGCTTTCTTT. It translates to CASSLSGGTSTEAFF.

The table lists this clone with many counts. V and J are TRBV28 and TRBJ1-6; no definite D call. In germline, CDR1 is MDHEN, CDR2 SYDVKM. The V gene lost 3 bases and the J gene lost 6 bases, with 12 bases spanning the gap. The CDR3 consists of 15 residues. CDR3 loop: CASSFWTASNSPLHF. The CDR3 nucleotides are TGTGCCAGCAGTTTTTGGACGGCCTCTAATTCACCCCTCCACTTT.

This clone was picked up many times. J is TRBJ2-5 and V is TRBV20-1; maybe TRBD2 (5 bases). The germline V gene encodes CDR1 DFQATT and CDR2 SNEGSKA (reference sequence). The CDR3 has 13 amino acids. Trimming removed 1 base from V and 4 bases from J, with 10 bases in between. CDR3 region: CSARALAGETQYF. The CDR3 nucleotides are TGCAGTGCTAGAGCCCTAGCTGGAGAGACCCAGTACTTC.

By frequency in the sample, this clone is medium-sized. V is TRBV7-8 and J is TRBJ2-1, with D perhaps matching TRBD2 (5 bases). Germline V gene data show CDR1 as SGHVS and CDR2 as FQNEAQ. The CDR3 runs to 15 residues. Deletions cut 7 bases from V and 7 bases from J, with 20 bases between. This CDR3 reads CASTPERLIGNEQFF. The CDR3 DNA follows: TGTGCCAGCACCCCGGAGCGACTAATTGGGAATGAGCAGTTCTTC.

The chain links TRBV15 to TRBJ1-6, with TRBD1 matching over 7 bases. The CDR3 loop spans 14 amino acids. CDR1 is LNHNV and CDR2 is YYDKDF in the germline V gene (reference sequence). The V segment lost 4 bases and the J segment 10 bases; nucleotides outside the gene matches: 7. The DNA for the CDR3 is TGTGCCACCAGCATTCGTCAGGGGGACTCACCCCTCCACTTT. This sequence encodes CATSIRQGDSPLHF.

This clone was counted between two and nine times. Its ends do not fully match the called genes, so a read error is possible. The V and J genes are TRBV29-1 and TRBJ1-1; the D gene is possibly TRBD1 (5 bases). The CDR3 extends over 12 amino acids. Germline V CDR1 and CDR2: SQVTM, ANQGSEA. CDR3: CSVTGRSTEAFF. The CDR3 DNA sequence: TGCAGCGTCACAGGCAGGTCCACTGAGGCTTTCTTT.

Remarks on this clone: The DNA is left out, because the CDR3 cannot be placed on it with certainty; the CDR3 is given as TCRdb lists it. CDR3 in amino acids: CASSLVAGGTDALF. The chain employs TRBV7-9 and TRBJ1-1; the table calls TRBD1, which could not be checked here. The CDR3 length is 14 residues, termini included. Looked up from germline, CDR1 is SEHNR and CDR2 is FQNEAQ (reference sequence).

The table lists this clone with many counts. This chain uses TRBV30 with TRBJ1-6, with 8 positions matching TRBD1. In germline, CDR1 is GTSNPN, CDR2 SVGIG (reference sequence). The CDR3 runs 14 residues. J lost 9 bases, V lost 0 bases, and 4 bases had no gene match. CDR3 sequence (DNA): TGTGCCTGGAGTGTAGGGACAGGCCTTTCACCCCTCCACTTT. Translation: CAWSVGTGLSPLHF.

The chain couples TRBV7-9 to TRBJ2-7, with no clear D. Per the germline V gene, CDR1 is SEHNR and CDR2 is FQNEAQ (reference sequence). The CDR3 has 14 residues. Trimming left V 5 bases short and J 2 bases short, with 13 bases between. CDR3 bases: TGTGCCAGCAGCCCCGGACGGGTACCCTACGAGCAGTACTTC. Protein product: CASSPGRVPYEQYF.

Ten or more counts support this clone. The chain carries TRBV9 and TRBJ2-3; 7 positions match TRBD2. V shed 0 bases, J shed 6 bases, and the junction held 10 bases outside the gene matches. Germline-derived CDR1 and CDR2 are SGDLS and YYNGEE. This CDR3 is 16 amino acids long. DNA of the CDR3: TGTGCCAGCAGCGTAGGGGGCGGGGGACGGGTGGATACGCAGTATTTT. Protein product: CASSVGGGGRVDTQYF. The variable domain in full, completed from reference TRBV9 and TRBJ2-3, reads DSGVTQTPKHLITATGQRVTLRCSPRSGDLSVYWYQQSLDQGLQFLIQYYNGEERAKGNILERFSAQQFPDLHSELNLSSLELGDSALYFCASSVGGGGRVDTQYFGPGTRLTVL.

This clone showed up many times. V usage is TRBV5-4 and J usage is TRBJ1-6; D gene ambiguous. This CDR3 is built from 18 residues. In germline, CDR1 is SGHNT, CDR2 YYREEE (reference sequence). Deletions cut 3 bases from V and 4 bases from J, with 20 bases between. The CDR3 region has the DNA TGTGCCAGCAGCTCACAACCCGGCGTCAGAATTTATAATTCACCCCTCCACTTT. Its translation: CASSSQPGVRIYNSPLHF.

There are many counts of this clone. The chain has TRBV11-2 and TRBJ2-3; D may correspond to TRBD1 or TRBD2 (5 bases each). V lost 8 bases to trimming and J lost 10 bases, with 22 bases between them. The CDR3 loop spans 14 amino acids. The germline V gene encodes CDR1 SGHAT and CDR2 FQNNGV. CDR3 nucleotide sequence: TGTGCCAGCCATAGGGCCGGGGCCATAGCTGCGCAGTATTTT. Protein: CASHRAGAIAAQYF.

This clone showed up many times. The J gene is TRBJ2-5, the V gene TRBV3-1; D not certain. This CDR3 is 11 amino acids long. Per germline, CDR1 LGHDT and CDR2 YNNKEL (reference sequence). Trimming pared 9 bases from V and 4 bases from J, leaving 9 bases between. The CDR3 sequence: CASLGPETQYF. CDR3 in DNA: TGTGCCAGTTTGGGTCCAGAGACCCAGTACTTC.

This rearrangement joins TRBV20-1 to TRBJ2-1; 9 bases agree with TRBD2. The CDR3 extends over 18 amino acids. Germline V gene lookup returns CDR1 DFQATT and CDR2 SNEGSKA (reference sequence). V shed 6 bases and J 0 bases; nucleotides not matched to a gene: 15. The DNA for the CDR3 is TGCAGTGCCCGTGTCGGGGGACTAGCAATTCGCTCCTACAATGAGCAGTTCTTC. Translation: CSARVGGLAIRSYNEQFF.